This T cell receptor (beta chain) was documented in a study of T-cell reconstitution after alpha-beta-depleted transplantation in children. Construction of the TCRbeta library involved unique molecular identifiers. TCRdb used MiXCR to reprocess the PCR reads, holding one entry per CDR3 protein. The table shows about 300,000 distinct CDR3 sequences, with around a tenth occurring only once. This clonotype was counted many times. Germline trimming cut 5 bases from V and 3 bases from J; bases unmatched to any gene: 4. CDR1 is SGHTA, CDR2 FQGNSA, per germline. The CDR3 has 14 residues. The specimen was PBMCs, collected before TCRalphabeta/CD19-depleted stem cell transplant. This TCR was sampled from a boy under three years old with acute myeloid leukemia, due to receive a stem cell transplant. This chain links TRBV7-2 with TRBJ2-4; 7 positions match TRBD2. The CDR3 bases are TGTGCCAGCAGCACCTCGGGGGGCAAAAACATTCAGTACTTC. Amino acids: CASSTSGGKNIQYF.